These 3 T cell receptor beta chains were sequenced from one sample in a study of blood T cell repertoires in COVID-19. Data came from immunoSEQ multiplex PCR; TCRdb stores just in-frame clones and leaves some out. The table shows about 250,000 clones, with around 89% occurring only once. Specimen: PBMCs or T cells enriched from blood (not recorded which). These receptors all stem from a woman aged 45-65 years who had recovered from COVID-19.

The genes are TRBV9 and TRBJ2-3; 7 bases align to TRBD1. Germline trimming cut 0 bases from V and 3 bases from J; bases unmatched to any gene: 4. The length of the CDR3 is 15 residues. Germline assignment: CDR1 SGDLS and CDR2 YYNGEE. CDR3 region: CASSVGQGVTDTQYF. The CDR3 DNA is TGTGCCAGCAGCGTAGGGCAGGGGGTGACAGATACGCAGTATTTT. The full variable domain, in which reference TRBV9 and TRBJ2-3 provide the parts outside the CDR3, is DSGVTQTPKHLITATGQRVTLRCSPRSGDLSVYWYQQSLDQGLQFLIQYYNGEERAKGNILERFSAQQFPDLHSELNLSSLELGDSALYFCASSVGQGVTDTQYFGPGTRLTVL.

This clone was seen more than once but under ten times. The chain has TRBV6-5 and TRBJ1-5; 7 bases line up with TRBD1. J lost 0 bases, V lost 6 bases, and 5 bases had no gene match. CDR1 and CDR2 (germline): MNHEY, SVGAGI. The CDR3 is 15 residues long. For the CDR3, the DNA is TGTGCCAGCAGGCTGACAGGGAATAGCAATCAGCCCCAGCATTTT. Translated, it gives CASRLTGNSNQPQHF.

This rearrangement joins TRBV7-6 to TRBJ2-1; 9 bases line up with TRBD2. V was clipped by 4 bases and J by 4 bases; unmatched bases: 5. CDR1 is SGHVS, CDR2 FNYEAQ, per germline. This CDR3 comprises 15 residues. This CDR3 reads CASSYLAGTYNEQFF. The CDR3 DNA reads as TGTGCCAGCAGCTACCTAGCGGGGACGTACAATGAGCAGTTCTTC.